These T cell receptor beta chains were read from a single sample in a study of human T cells and chemical hapten exposure. TCRdb re-analysed the 5' RACE reads in MiXCR, keeping a single row per CDR3 protein. Here the sample spans 75,000 or so distinct CDR3 sequences, roughly 15% being singletons. The source of these receptors is a female donor in good health. Each CDR3 is given with its conserved first and last residue. The order of the fields is V gene, J gene, CDR3 protein.

TRBV10-3	TRBJ1-1	CAISSIGTGKQGTEAFF
TRBV20-1	TRBJ1-1	CSASKQGGTEAFF
TRBV28	TRBJ2-7	CASRLGRLYEQYF
TRBV6-2/TRBV6-3	TRBJ2-1	CASSLPRTSQAGGHKSSYNEQFF
TRBV20-1	TRBJ2-5	CSANRGLQETQYF
TRBV4-2	TRBJ2-1	CASSQEGTSGYNEQFF
TRBV30	TRBJ1-3	CAWMRTGRSGNTIYF
TRBV5-6	TRBJ2-3	CASSLESEQYF
TRBV7-2	TRBJ1-2	CASSLAGWGYTF
TRBV5-6	TRBJ1-4	CASKLGPGRNEKLFF
TRBV2	TRBJ2-1	CASSEDRGSYNEQFF
TRBV28	TRBJ1-4	CASRLQQFNEKLFF
TRBV6-5	TRBJ1-2	CASRDRVYGYTF
TRBV12-3/TRBV12-4	TRBJ1-1	CASSYIEAFF
TRBV5-6	TRBJ2-3	CASSSPYDTQYF
TRBV3-1	TRBJ1-2	CASSQGGRGDGYTF
TRBV14	TRBJ1-2	CASSRGTGGDGYTF
TRBV5-5	TRBJ2-7	CASEGNLSYEQYF
TRBV5-1	TRBJ2-5	CASSSSGKETQYF
TRBV7-9	TRBJ1-3	CASRQDRSSGNTIYF
TRBV30	TRBJ2-5	CAWTSPDRGRETQYF
TRBV24-1	TRBJ2-1	CATSDPRLVRNEQFF
TRBV7-2	TRBJ1-4	CASSLVGEKLFF
TRBV2	TRBJ2-7	CASRRGGTRFEQYF
TRBV6-1	TRBJ1-2	CASSPTSRIIYGYTF
TRBV7-6	TRBJ2-3	CASSSMGAFTDTQYF
TRBV5-1	TRBJ2-3	CASSSHTGGGLTDTQYF
TRBV5-1	TRBJ1-1	CASSPVATGTGGRWDTEAFF
TRBV18	TRBJ2-3	CASSLLAGGTDTQYF
TRBV7-9	TRBJ2-7	CASSRTGSTYEQYF
TRBV3-1	TRBJ2-7	CASSQVGDYDEQYF
TRBV7-2	TRBJ2-5	CASRSRLGAGETQYF
TRBV7-2	TRBJ1-2	CASSLLSRDDGYTF
TRBV9	TRBJ2-5	CASSVELGTSYETQYF
TRBV30	TRBJ1-2	CAWSVSPQGPYGYTF
TRBV7-9	TRBJ1-3	CASSLAGLPGGNTIYF
TRBV20-1	TRBJ2-1	CSARLPQATEQFF
TRBV30	TRBJ2-5	CAWSVGETQYF
TRBV20-1	TRBJ2-7	CSALMPGISYEQYF
TRBV4-3	TRBJ1-1	CASSQETGSTEAFF